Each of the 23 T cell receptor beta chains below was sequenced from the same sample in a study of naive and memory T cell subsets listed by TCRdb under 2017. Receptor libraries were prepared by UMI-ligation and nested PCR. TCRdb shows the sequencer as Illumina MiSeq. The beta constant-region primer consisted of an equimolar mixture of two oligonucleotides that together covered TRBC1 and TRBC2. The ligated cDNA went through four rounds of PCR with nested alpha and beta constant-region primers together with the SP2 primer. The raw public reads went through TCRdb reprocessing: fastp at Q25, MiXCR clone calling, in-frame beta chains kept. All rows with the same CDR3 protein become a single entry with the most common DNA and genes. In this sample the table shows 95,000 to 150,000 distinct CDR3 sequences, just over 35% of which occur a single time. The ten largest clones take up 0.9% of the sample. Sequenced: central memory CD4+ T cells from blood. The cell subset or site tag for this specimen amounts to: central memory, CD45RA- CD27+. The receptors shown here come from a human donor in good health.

CDR3 in DNA: TGTGCCAGCAGTGGTCGGGACATCCGCACAGATACGCAGTATTTT. Amino acid sequence: CASSGRDIRTDTQYF. J is TRBJ2-3 and V is TRBV28, with TRBD1 as a possible D gene (6 bases). The CDR3 totals 15 residues. The germline V gene encodes CDR1 MDHEN and CDR2 SYDVKM. The V end was cut by 5 bases, the J end by 1 base, with 13 bases between.

Here the CDR3 DNA reads TGTGCCAGCAGTTACACAATCGGTAAAAGTGAAGCTTTCTTT. Protein: CASSYTIGKSEAFF. This chain links TRBV6-2 or TRBV6-3 with TRBJ1-1; D gene unclear. The CDR3 is 14 residues long. The germline gives CDR1 MNHEY, CDR2 SVGEGT. Deletions cut 2 bases from V and 7 bases from J, with 14 bases between.

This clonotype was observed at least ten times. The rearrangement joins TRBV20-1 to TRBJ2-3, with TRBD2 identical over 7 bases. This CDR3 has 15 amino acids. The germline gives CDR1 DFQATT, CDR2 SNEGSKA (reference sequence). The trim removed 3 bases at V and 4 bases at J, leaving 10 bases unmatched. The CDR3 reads CSARGSGDGADTQYF. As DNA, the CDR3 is TGCAGTGCTAGGGGAAGCGGGGACGGGGCAGATACGCAGTATTTT.

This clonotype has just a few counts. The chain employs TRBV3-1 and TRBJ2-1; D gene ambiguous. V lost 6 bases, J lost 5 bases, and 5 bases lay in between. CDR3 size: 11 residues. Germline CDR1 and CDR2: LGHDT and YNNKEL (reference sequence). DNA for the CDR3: TGTGCCAGCAGAAGGGACAATGAGCAGTTCTTC. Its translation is CASRRDNEQFF.

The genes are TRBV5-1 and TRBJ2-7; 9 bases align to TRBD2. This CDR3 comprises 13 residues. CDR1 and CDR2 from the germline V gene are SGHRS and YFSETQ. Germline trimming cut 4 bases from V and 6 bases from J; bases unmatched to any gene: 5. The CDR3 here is CASSLGTSPEQYF. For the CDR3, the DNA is TGCGCCAGCAGCCTCGGGACTAGCCCCGAGCAGTACTTC.

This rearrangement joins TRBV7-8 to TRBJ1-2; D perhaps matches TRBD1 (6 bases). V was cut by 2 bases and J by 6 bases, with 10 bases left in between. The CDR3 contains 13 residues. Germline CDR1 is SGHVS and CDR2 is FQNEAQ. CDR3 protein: CASSLWGANGYTF. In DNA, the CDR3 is TGTGCCAGCAGCTTATGGGGGGCAAATGGCTACACCTTC.

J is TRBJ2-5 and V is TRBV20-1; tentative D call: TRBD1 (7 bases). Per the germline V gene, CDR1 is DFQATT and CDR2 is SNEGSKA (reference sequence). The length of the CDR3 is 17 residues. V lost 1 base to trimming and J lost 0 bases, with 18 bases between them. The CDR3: CSARAPDRDFYQETQYF. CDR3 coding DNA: TGCAGTGCTAGAGCACCAGACAGGGACTTCTACCAAGAGACCCAGTACTTC.

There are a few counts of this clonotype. CDR3 nucleotide sequence: TGTGCCAGCAGTTTAGAGCAGACAGGGGAGAACACTGAAGCTTTCTTT. It translates to CASSLEQTGENTEAFF. The chain employs TRBV12-3 or TRBV12-4 and TRBJ1-1, with 8 bases fitting TRBD1. J lost 1 base, V lost 1 base, and 5 bases had no gene match. The CDR3 totals 16 residues.

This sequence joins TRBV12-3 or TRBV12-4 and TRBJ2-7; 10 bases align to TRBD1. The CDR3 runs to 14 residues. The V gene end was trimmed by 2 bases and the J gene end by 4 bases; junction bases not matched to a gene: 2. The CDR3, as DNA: TGTGCCAGCAGTTTAAAGGGACAGGGGTACGAGCAGTACTTC. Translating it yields CASSLKGQGYEQYF.

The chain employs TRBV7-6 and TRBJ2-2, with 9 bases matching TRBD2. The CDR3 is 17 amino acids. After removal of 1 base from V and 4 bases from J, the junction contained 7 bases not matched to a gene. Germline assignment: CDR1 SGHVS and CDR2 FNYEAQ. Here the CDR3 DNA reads TGTGCCAGCAGCTTAGGATCGCTAGCGGGACTCACCGGGGAGCTGTTTTTT. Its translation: CASSLGSLAGLTGELFF.

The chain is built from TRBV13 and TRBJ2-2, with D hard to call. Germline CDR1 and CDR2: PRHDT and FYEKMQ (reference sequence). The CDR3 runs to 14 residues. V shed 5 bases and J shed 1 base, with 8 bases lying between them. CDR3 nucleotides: TGTGCCAGCAGCCACCGTCAGAACACCGGGGAGCTGTTTTTT. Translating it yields CASSHRQNTGELFF.

The CDR3 reads CASSDLSSGNTIYF. As DNA, the CDR3 is TGCGCCAGCAGTGACTTGAGCTCTGGAAACACCATATATTTT. The chain recombines TRBV10-2 with TRBJ1-3; D remains unclear. Germline CDR1 WSHSY, CDR2 SAAADI. The CDR3 covers 14 residues. V dropped 3 bases and J dropped 0 bases, with 6 bases sitting between them.

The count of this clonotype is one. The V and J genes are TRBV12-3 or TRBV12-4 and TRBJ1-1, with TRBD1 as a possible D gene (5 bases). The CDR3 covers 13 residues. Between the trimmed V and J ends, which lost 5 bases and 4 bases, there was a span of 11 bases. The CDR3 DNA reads TGTGCCAGCAGTCTGACAGAGGCCACTGAAGCTTTCTTT. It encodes CASSLTEATEAFF.

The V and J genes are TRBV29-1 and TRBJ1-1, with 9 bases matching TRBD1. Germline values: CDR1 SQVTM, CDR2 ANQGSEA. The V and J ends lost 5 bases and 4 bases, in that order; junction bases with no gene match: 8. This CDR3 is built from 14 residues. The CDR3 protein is CSVYTGTGPTEAFF. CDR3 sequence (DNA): TGCAGCGTTTATACCGGGACAGGGCCCACTGAAGCTTTCTTT.

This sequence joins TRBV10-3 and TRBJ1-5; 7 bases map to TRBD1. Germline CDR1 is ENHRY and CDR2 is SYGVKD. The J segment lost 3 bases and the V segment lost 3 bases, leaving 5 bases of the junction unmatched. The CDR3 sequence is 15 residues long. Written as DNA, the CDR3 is TGTGCCATCAGTGAAGGGGGACAGATCAATCAGCCCCAGCATTTT. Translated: CAISEGGQINQPQHF.

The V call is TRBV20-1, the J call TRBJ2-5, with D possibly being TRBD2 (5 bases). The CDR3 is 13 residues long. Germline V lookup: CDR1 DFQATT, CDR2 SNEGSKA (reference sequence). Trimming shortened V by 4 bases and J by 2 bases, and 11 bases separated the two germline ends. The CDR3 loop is CSAIKPGQETQYF. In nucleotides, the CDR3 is TGCAGTGCTATTAAGCCGGGGCAAGAGACCCAGTACTTC.

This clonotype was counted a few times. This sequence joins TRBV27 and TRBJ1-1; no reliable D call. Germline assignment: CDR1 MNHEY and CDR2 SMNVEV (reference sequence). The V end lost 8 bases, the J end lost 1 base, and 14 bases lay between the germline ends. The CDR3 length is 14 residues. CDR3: CASRYDLRNTEAFF. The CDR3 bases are TGTGCCAGCCGTTATGATTTGAGGAACACTGAAGCTTTCTTT.

This chain's CDR3 is CASSFYPDRADEQFF. The CDR3 DNA reads as TGTGCCAGCAGTTTTTACCCTGACAGGGCCGATGAGCAGTTCTTC. The V and J genes are TRBV28 and TRBJ2-1, with 7 bases lining up with TRBD1. Germline CDR1 MDHEN, CDR2 SYDVKM. The junction had 10 bases not matched to a gene; V was cut back by 3 bases and J by 8 bases. The CDR3 is 15 amino acids.

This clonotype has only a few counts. The DNA of the CDR3 is TGTGCCAGCAGTTACTCGAAGGGGTACGAGCAGTACTTC. It encodes CASSYSKGYEQYF. The chain recombines TRBV6-6 with TRBJ2-7, with a possible D match to TRBD1 (5 bases). Looked up from germline, CDR1 is MNHNY and CDR2 is SVGAGI (reference sequence). The V gene lost 0 bases and the J gene lost 4 bases, with 7 bases spanning the gap. This CDR3 spans 13 amino acids.

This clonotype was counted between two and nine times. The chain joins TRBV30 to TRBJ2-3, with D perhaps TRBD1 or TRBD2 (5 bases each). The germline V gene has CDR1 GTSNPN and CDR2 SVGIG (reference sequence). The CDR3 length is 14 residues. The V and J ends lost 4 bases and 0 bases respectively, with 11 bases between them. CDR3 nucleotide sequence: TGTGCCTGGAAAAAAGGGGAGAGCACAGATACGCAGTATTTT. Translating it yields CAWKKGESTDTQYF.

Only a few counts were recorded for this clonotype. The CDR3, as DNA: TGTGCCAGCAGTGGGACAGTAGCTAGCACAGATACGCAGTATTTT. Its protein is CASSGTVASTDTQYF. The genes are TRBV2 and TRBJ2-3; D might be TRBD1 (6 bases). In germline, CDR1 is SNHLY, CDR2 FYNNEI. The CDR3 runs to 15 residues. V was shortened by 4 bases and J by 0 bases, with 11 bases between the two germline ends.

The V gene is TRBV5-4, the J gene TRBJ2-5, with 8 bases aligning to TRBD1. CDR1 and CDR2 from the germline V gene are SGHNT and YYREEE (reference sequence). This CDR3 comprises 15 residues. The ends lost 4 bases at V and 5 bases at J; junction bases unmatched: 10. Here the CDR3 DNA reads TGTGCCAGCAGCAGAGTATCAGGGGGCGCTGAGACCCAGTACTTC. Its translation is CASSRVSGGAETQYF.

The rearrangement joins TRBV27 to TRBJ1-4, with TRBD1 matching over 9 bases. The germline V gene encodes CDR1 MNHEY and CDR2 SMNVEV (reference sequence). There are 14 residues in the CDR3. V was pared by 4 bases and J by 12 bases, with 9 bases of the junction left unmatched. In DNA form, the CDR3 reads TGTGCCAGCAGTTCCTACCGGGACAGGGCTGAACTGTTTTTT. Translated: CASSSYRDRAELFF.